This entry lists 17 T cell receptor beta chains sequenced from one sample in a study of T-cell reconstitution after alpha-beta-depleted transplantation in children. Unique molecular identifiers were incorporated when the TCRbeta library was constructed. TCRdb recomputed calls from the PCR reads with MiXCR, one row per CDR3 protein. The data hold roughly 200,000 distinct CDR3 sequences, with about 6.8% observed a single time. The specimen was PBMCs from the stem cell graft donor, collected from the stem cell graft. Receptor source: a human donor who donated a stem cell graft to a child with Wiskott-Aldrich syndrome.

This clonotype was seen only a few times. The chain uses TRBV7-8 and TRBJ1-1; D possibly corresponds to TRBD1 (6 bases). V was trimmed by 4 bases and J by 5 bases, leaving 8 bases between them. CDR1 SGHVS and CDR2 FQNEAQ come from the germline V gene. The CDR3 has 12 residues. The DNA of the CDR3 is TGTGCCAGCAGCTGGACAGAAACTGAAGCTTTCTTT. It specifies CASSWTETEAFF. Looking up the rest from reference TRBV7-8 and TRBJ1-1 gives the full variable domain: GAGVSQSPRYKVAKRGQDVALRCDPISGHVSLFWYQQALGQGPEFLTYFQNEAQLDKSGLPSDRFFAERPEGSVSTLKIQRTQQEDSAVYLCASSWTETEAFFGQGTRLTVV.

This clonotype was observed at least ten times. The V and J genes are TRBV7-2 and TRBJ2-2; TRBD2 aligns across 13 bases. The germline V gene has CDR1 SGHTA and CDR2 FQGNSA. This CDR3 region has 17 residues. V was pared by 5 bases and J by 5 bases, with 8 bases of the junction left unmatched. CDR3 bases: TGTGCCAGCAGCAGGGGACTAGCGGGATATGAGACCGGGGAGCTGTTTTTT. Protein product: CASSRGLAGYETGELFF.

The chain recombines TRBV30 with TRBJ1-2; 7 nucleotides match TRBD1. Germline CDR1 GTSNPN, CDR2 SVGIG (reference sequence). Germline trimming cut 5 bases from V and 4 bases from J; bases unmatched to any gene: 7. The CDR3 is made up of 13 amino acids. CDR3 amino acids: CAWARDSAYGYTF. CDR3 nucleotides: TGTGCCTGGGCGCGGGACAGTGCCTATGGCTACACCTTC.

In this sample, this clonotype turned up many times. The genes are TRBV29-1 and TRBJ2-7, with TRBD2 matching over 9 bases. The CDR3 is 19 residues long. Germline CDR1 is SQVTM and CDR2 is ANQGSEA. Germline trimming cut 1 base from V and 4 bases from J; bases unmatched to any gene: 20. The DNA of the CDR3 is TGCAGCGTTGAAGCACGGAGGGGCGGGAGGGCCTCTTCGTTGTACGAGCAGTACTTC. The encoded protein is CSVEARRGGRASSLYEQYF.

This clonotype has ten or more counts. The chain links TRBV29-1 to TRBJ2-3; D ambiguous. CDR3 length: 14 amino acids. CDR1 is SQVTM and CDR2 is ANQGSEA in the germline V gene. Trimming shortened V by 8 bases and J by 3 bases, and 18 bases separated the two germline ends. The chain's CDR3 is CSLSVGVGTDTQYF. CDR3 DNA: TGCAGCCTATCCGTCGGTGTTGGGACAGATACGCAGTATTTT.

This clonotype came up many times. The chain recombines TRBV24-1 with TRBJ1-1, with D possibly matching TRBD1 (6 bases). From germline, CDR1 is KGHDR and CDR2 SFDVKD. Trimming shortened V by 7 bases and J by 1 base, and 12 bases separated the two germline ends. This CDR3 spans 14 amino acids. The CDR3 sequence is CATSTARGNTEAFF. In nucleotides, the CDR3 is TGTGCCACCAGCACGGCCAGGGGGAACACTGAAGCTTTCTTT.

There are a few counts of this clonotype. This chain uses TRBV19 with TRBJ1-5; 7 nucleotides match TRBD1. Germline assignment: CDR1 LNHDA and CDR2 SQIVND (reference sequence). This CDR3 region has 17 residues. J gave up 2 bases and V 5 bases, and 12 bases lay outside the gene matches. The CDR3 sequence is CASSARTGRFGNQPQHF. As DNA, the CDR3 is TGTGCCAGTAGTGCCCGGACAGGTCGGTTTGGCAATCAGCCCCAGCATTTT. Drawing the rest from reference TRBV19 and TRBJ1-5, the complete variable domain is DGGITQSPKYLFRKEGQNVTLSCEQNLNHDAMYWYRQDPGQGLRLIYYSQIVNDFQKGDIAEGYSVSREKKESFPLTVTSAQKNPTAFYLCASSARTGRFGNQPQHFGDGTRLSIL.

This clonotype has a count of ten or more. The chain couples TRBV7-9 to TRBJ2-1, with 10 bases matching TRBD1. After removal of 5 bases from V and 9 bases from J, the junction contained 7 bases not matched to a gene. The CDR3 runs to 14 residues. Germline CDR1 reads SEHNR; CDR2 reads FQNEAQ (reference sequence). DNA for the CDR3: TGTGCCAGCAGCCCGGGACAGGGGCAGAGTGAGCAGTTCTTC. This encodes CASSPGQGQSEQFF.

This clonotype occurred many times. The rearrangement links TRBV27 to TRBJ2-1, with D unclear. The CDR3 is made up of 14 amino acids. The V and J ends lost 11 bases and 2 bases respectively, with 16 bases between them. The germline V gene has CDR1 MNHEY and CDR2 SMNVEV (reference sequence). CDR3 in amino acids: CASTGGFPYNEQFF. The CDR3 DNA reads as TGTGCCTCTACTGGTGGATTCCCCTACAATGAGCAGTTCTTC.

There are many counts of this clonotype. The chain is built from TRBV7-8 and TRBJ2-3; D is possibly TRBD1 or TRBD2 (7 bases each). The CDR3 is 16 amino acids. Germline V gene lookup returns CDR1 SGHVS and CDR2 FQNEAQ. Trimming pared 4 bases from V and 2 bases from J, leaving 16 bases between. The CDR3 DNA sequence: TGTGCCAGCAGCTCCAGGGGGGGCTCCTCCACAGATACGCAGTATTTT. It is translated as CASSSRGGSSTDTQYF.

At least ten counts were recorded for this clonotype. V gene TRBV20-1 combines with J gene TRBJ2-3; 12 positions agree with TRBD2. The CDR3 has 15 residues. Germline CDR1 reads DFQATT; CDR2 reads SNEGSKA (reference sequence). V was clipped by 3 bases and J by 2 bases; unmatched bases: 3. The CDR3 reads CSARRLAGDTDTQYF. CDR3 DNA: TGCAGTGCTAGGCGACTAGCGGGAGACACAGATACGCAGTATTTT.

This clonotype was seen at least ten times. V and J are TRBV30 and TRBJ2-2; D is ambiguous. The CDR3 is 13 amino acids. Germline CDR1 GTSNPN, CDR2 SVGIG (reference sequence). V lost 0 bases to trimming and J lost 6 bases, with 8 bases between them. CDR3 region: CAWSVLVPGELFF. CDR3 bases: TGTGCCTGGAGTGTACTTGTCCCCGGGGAGCTGTTTTTT.

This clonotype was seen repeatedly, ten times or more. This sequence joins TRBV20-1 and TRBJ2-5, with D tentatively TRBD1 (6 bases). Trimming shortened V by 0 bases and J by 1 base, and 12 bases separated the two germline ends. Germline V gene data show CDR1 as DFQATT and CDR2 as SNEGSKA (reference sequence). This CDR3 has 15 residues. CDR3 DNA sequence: TGCAGTGCTAGAGATTCCGGCAGGGGCCAAGAGACCCAGTACTTC. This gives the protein CSARDSGRGQETQYF.

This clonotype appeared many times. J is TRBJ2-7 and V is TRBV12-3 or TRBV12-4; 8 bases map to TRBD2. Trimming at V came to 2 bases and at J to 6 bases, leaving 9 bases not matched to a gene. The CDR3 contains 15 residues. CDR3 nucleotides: TGTGCCAGCAGTTTACCTTTAGCGGGGATGGGCGAGCAGTACTTC. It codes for CASSLPLAGMGEQYF.

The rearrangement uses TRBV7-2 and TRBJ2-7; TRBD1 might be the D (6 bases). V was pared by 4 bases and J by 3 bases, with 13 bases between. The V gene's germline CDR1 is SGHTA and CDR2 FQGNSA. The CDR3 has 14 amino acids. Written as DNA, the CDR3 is TGTGCCAGCAGCTCTACAGGGTTGGGCTACGAGCAGTACTTC. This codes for CASSSTGLGYEQYF.

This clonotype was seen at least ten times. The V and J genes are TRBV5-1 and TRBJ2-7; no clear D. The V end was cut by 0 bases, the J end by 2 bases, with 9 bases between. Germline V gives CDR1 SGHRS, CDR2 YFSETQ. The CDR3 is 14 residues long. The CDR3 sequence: CASSLGTATYEQYF. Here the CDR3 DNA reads TGCGCCAGCAGCTTGGGCACAGCAACCTACGAGCAGTACTTC.

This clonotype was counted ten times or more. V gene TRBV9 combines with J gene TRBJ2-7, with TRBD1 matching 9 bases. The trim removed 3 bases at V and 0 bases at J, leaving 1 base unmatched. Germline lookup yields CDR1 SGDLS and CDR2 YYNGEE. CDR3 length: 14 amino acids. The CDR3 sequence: CASSGTGASYEQYF. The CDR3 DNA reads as TGTGCCAGCAGCGGGACAGGGGCCTCCTACGAGCAGTACTTC.